This passage covers 15 T cell receptor beta chains from one sample sequenced in a study of OX40 agonist ivuxolimab in advanced cancers. The data were produced by immunoSEQ multiplex PCR, yet TCRdb's version contains in-frame clones alone and is incomplete. This table holds about 70,000 clones, around 80% found once. Sequencing used CD4+ or CD8+ T cells sorted from blood, obtained in a trial of the OX40 agonist ivuxolimab. The source of these receptors is an adult with an advanced solid tumor such as melanoma, head and neck, liver or kidney cancer.

The chain has TRBV5-4 and TRBJ2-3; D might be TRBD1 or TRBD2, each matching 6 bases. The CDR3 has 15 residues. Germline-derived CDR1 and CDR2 are SGHNT and YYREEE (reference sequence). With 3 bases removed from V and 5 bases from J, the gap between germline ends came to 16 bases. The CDR3 loop is CASSSRTGTGDTQYF. CDR3 coding DNA: TGTGCCAGCAGCTCGAGAACAGGGACTGGAGATACGCAGTATTTT.

The chain recombines TRBV11-3 with TRBJ2-1, with D possibly being TRBD2 (5 bases). This CDR3 region has 13 residues. In germline, CDR1 is SGHNT, CDR2 YENEEA. Trimming stripped 2 bases from V and 9 bases from J, with 11 bases between. In nucleotides, the CDR3 is TGTGCCAGCAGCTTATCAGCGGAGACTGAGCAGTTCTTC. The encoded protein is CASSLSAETEQFF.

The chain links TRBV5-1 to TRBJ2-3; possibly TRBD1 for D (6 bases). In germline, CDR1 is SGHRS, CDR2 YFSETQ. CDR3 size: 15 residues. Trimming left V 0 bases short and J 6 bases short, with 14 bases between. The CDR3 coding sequence is TGCGCCAGCAGCTTGGAAGGGGGAGCGAGGGATACGCAGTATTTT. This translates into CASSLEGGARDTQYF.

The rearrangement links TRBV28 to TRBJ2-1, with D perhaps given as TRBD1 or TRBD2 (5 bases each). This CDR3 has 15 amino acids. Per germline, CDR1 MDHEN and CDR2 SYDVKM. With 4 bases removed from V and 10 bases from J, the gap between germline ends came to 20 bases. The CDR3 sequence: CASSSTGAGGEEQFF. CDR3 sequence (DNA): TGTGCCAGCAGTTCCACCGGGGCCGGAGGAGAAGAGCAGTTCTTC. The full variable domain, in which reference TRBV28 and TRBJ2-1 provide the parts outside the CDR3, is DVKVTQSSRYLVKRTGEKVFLECVQDMDHENMFWYRQDPGLGLRLIYFSYDVKMKEKGDIPEGYSVSREKKERFSLILESASTNQTSMYLCASSSTGAGGEEQFFGPGTRLTVL.

J is TRBJ2-3 and V is TRBV11-2, with D possibly TRBD2 on 6 matching bases. CDR1 SGHAT and CDR2 FQNNGV come from the germline V gene. The CDR3 extends over 15 amino acids. V was clipped by 1 base and J by 4 bases, with 12 bases between them. The CDR3 is CASSLAGVEADTQYF. The CDR3 nucleotides read TGTGCCAGCAGCTTAGCGGGGGTGGAGGCAGATACGCAGTATTTT.

The rearrangement links TRBV6-6 to TRBJ2-5, with D unresolved. V was trimmed by 0 bases and J by 0 bases, leaving 5 bases between them. The CDR3 covers 14 residues. Looked up from germline, CDR1 is MNHNY and CDR2 is SVGAGI (reference sequence). Here the CDR3 reads CASSYSTYQETQYF. The CDR3 DNA is TGTGCCAGCAGTTACTCGACGTACCAAGAGACCCAGTACTTC.

V is TRBV19 and J is TRBJ1-6, with D possibly TRBD1 on 6 matching bases. The germline gives CDR1 LNHDA, CDR2 SQIVND (reference sequence). There are 15 residues in the CDR3. V dropped 9 bases and J dropped 4 bases, with 16 bases sitting between them. CDR3 coding DNA: TGTGCCAGCGGGGGACACGACGCTTATAATTCACCCCTCCACTTT. Protein: CASGGHDAYNSPLHF.

The rearrangement links TRBV19 to TRBJ2-1, with a possible D match to TRBD2 (6 bases). The CDR3 sequence is 15 residues long. Between the trimmed V and J ends, which lost 5 bases and 7 bases, there was a span of 18 bases. CDR1 is LNHDA and CDR2 is SQIVND in the germline V gene (reference sequence). CDR3 coding DNA: TGTGCCAGTAGTCCGCGGGATCCGGGGTTTAATGAGCAGTTCTTC. Protein product: CASSPRDPGFNEQFF.

The chain joins TRBV18 to TRBJ2-7; TRBD1 matches at 9 bases. V shed 0 bases and J 3 bases; nucleotides not matched to a gene: 3. The CDR3 is 15 residues long. Germline CDR1 reads KGHSH; CDR2 reads LQKENI. In DNA form, the CDR3 reads TGTGCCAGCTCACCACCGGGACAGGGCCTCTACGAGCAGTACTTC. Protein product: CASSPPGQGLYEQYF. The full variable domain, in which reference TRBV18 and TRBJ2-7 provide the parts outside the CDR3, is NAGVMQNPRHLVRRRGQEARLRCSPMKGHSHVYWYRQLPEEGLKFMVYLQKENIIDESGMPKERFSAEFPKEGPSILRIQQVVRGDSAAYFCASSPPGQGLYEQYFGPGTRLTVT.

J is TRBJ2-2 and V is TRBV21-1; TRBD1, the table's D call, was not compared with the DNA. TRBV21-1 is a pseudogene. The CDR3 covers 15 residues. The CDR3 nucleotides are TGTGCCAGCAGTATAGACCTACAGGGTATCGGGGAGCTGTTTTTT. Its protein product is CASSIDLQGIGELFF.

Only a few counts were recorded for this clone. The rearrangement joins TRBV7-2 to TRBJ1-2; D unresolved. V lost 1 base to trimming and J lost 4 bases, with 16 bases between them. This CDR3 comprises 16 residues. CDR1 and CDR2 from the germline V gene are SGHTA and FQGNSA. The CDR3 DNA reads as TGTGCCAGCAGCTTAGGCACACCAGGTACCCTCTATGGCTACACCTTC. Protein: CASSLGTPGTLYGYTF.

The gene calls are TRBV7-2 and TRBJ1-2; D might be TRBD1 (6 bases). CDR1 and CDR2 from the germline V gene are SGHTA and FQGNSA. CDR3 length: 14 residues. The germline V and J ends were trimmed by 5 bases and 4 bases, with 14 bases remaining between them. The DNA of the CDR3 is TGTGCCAGCAGCCAACAAAGCAGGGGCTATGGCTACACCTTC. Protein: CASSQQSRGYGYTF.

The rearrangement joins TRBV27 to TRBJ2-7; weak D call: TRBD1 (6 bases). The germline CDR1 and CDR2 sequences are MNHEY and SMNVEV (reference sequence). The V gene lost 5 bases and the J gene lost 2 bases, with 13 bases spanning the gap. The CDR3 extends over 14 amino acids. CDR3 nucleotide sequence: TGTGCCAGCAGTACAGGGAGTTGGCCCTACGAGCAGTACTTC. Protein: CASSTGSWPYEQYF.

This clone was observed a single time. V and J are TRBV5-1 and TRBJ2-7, with D perhaps matching TRBD2 (6 bases). CDR1 and CDR2 from the germline V gene are SGHRS and YFSETQ. The CDR3 runs 16 residues. V lost 3 bases to trimming and J lost 1 base, with 17 bases between them. The CDR3 protein is CASSSRGAGGSYEQYF. CDR3 nucleotides: TGCGCCAGCAGCTCTCGCGGGGCTGGGGGTTCCTACGAGCAGTACTTC.

The chain joins TRBV19 to TRBJ1-6; tentative D call: TRBD1 (5 bases). Germline CDR1 LNHDA, CDR2 SQIVND (reference sequence). This CDR3 has 14 residues. The V end was cut by 8 bases, the J end by 8 bases, with 16 bases between. CDR3 protein: CASAFRGLDSPLHF. The CDR3 bases are TGTGCCAGTGCCTTTCGGGGGTTGGATTCACCCCTCCACTTT. The entire variable domain, with the rest obtained from reference TRBV19 and TRBJ1-6, is as follows: DGGITQSPKYLFRKEGQNVTLSCEQNLNHDAMYWYRQDPGQGLRLIYYSQIVNDFQKGDIAEGYSVSREKKESFPLTVTSAQKNPTAFYLCASAFRGLDSPLHFGNGTRLTVT.